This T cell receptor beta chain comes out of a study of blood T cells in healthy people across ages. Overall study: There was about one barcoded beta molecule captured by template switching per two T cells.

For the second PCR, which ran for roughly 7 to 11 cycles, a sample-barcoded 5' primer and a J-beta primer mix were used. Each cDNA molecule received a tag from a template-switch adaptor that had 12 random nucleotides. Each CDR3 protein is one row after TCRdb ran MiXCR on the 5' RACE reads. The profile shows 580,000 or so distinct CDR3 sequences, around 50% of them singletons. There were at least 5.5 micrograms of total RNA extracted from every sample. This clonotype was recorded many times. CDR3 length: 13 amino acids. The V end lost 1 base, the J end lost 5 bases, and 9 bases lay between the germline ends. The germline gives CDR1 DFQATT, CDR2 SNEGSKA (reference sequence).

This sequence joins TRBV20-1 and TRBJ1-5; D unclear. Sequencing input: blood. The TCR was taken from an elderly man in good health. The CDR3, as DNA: TGCAGTGCTAGAGCCCTTGTCGATCAGCCCCAGCATTTT. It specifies CSARALVDQPQHF.